This is a list of T cell receptor beta chains from one sample in a study of shared clonotypes between healthy human individuals. Some clones are missing from TCRdb's copy, which holds only in-frame ones; the method was immunoSEQ multiplex PCR. The sample holds nearly 1 million clones, less than 85% seen once. The sequencing sample was made of memory CD4+ T cells sorted from blood. Receptors were obtained from a man aged 18 to 30 in good health. The CDR3 runs from the conserved cysteine through the conserved F or W. D genes are given only for firm matches. Clone size is stated in some rows and not others, as once, few, many or a class when expanded.

V	size	J	D	DNA	CDR3
TRBV10-3	many	TRBJ2-3	TRBD2	TGTGCCATCAGTGAGTCGACTAGCCACACAGATACGCAGTATTTT	CAISESTSHTDTQYF
TRBV10-3	NA	TRBJ2-1	TRBD1	TGTGCCATCAGCGACCGGGACAGGGGGCGATATGAGCAGTTCTTC	CAISDRDRGRYEQFF
TRBV11-3	NA	TRBJ2-1	NA	TGTGCCAGCAGCTTAGACATAAACAATGAGCAGTTCTTC	CASSLDINNEQFF
TRBV6-5	NA	TRBJ1-2	NA	TGTGCCAGCACCCAAAGGGGGGCCTACACCTTC	CASTQRGAYTF
TRBV28	few	TRBJ1-5	NA	TGTGCCAGCAGTTTATACCAGTGGGGGGATCAGCCCCAGCATTTT	CASSLYQWGDQPQHF
TRBV19	NA	TRBJ2-7	TRBD1	TGTGCCAGTAGTATAGGACAGGGTTACCACGAGCAGTACTTC	CASSIGQGYHEQYF
TRBV7-2	NA	TRBJ1-5	NA	TGTGCCAGCAGCTTATGGGGGCAGGGAGAAAATCAGCCCCAGCATTTT	CASSLWGQGENQPQHF
TRBV7-2	NA	TRBJ1-5	NA	TGTGCCAGCAGCTCATCCCGGACACCCAATCAGCCCCAGCATTTT	CASSSSRTPNQPQHF
TRBV11-2	NA	TRBJ2-5	NA	TGTGCCAGCAGCTTAGGAGGAGCGGCCCAAGAGACCCAGTACTTC	CASSLGGAAQETQYF
TRBV10-3	NA	TRBJ2-3	NA	TGTGCCATCAGTGAGCCGGGGGTCGGGGTAACAGATACGCAGTATTTT	CAISEPGVGVTDTQYF
TRBV2	NA	TRBJ1-6	NA	TGTGCCAGCAGTGAAGTTTTCCCACCCCTCCACTTT	CASSEVFPPLHF
TRBV7-6	NA	TRBJ1-3	NA	TGTGCCAGCAGCTTGCAACCTCAGGGAGACACCATATATTTT	CASSLQPQGDTIYF
TRBV5-5	NA	TRBJ2-7	TRBD2	TGTGCCAGCAGCTTTACTAGCGGGGGTGCCTACGAGCAGTACTTC	CASSFTSGGAYEQYF
TRBV10-3	few	TRBJ1-1	NA	TGTGCCATCAGTGACGGGACAGAAGCTTTCTTT	CAISDGTEAFF
TRBV5-4	NA	TRBJ1-2	NA	TGTGCCAGCAGCCAGAACTATATCGGACATACCTTC	CASSQNYIGHTF
TRBV30	NA	TRBJ2-1	NA	TGTGCCTGGAGTGTAACGGGGTATGAGCAGTTCTTC	CAWSVTGYEQFF
TRBV28	NA	TRBJ1-2	NA	TGTGCCAGCAGCCCCCGGTCGGGGGATTATGGCTACACCTTC	CASSPRSGDYGYTF
TRBV6-1	NA	TRBJ1-2	NA	TGTGCCAGCAGTGAACTTGTCGCGGCACGATATGGCTACACCTTC	CASSELVAARYGYTF
TRBV6-1	NA	TRBJ1-2	TRBD1	TGTGCCACAAGAGGGACAGCCTATGGCTACACCTTC	CATRGTAYGYTF
TRBV19	few	TRBJ1-1	NA	TGTGCCAGTAGTATAGTAGGTTCCGGGAACGCTTTCTTT	CASSIVGSGNAFF
TRBV28	NA	TRBJ2-6	TRBD2	TGTGCCACCTTGGGAGGGTCCTCTGGGGCCAACGTCCTGACTTTC	CATLGGSSGANVLTF
TRBV6-1	NA	TRBJ2-1	NA	TGTGCCAGCAGCCTCATGGACGGGCCTCACAATGAGCAGTTCTTC	CASSLMDGPHNEQFF
TRBV10-2	NA	TRBJ2-6	TRBD1	TGCGCCAGCAGACAGACAGGGCCAACGAAAGGGGCCAACGTCCTGACTTTC	CASRQTGPTKGANVLTF
TRBV19	NA	TRBJ2-3	TRBD2	TGTGCCAGTACCCCCACCAGCGGGAGTACAGATACGCAGTATTTT	CASTPTSGSTDTQYF
TRBV2	NA	TRBJ1-5	NA	TGTGCCAGCAGTGGAACCAATAGCAATCAGCCCCAGCATTTT	CASSGTNSNQPQHF
TRBV28	NA	TRBJ2-2	NA	TGTGCCAGCAACAGAAACACCGGGGAGCTGTTTTTT	CASNRNTGELFF
TRBV29-1	few	TRBJ2-3	NA	TGCAGCGTTGAGGACAGTTCTCCAGATACGCAGTATTTT	CSVEDSSPDTQYF
TRBV11-2	NA	TRBJ1-3	NA	TGTGCCAGCAGCCTGGGGATCTATGGAAACACCATATATTTT	CASSLGIYGNTIYF
TRBV7-6	NA	TRBJ1-4	NA	TGTGCCAGCAGCCGTCTCCCCTCAGAAAAACTGTTTTTT	CASSRLPSEKLFF
TRBV12-5	once	TRBJ2-5	TRBD2	TGTGCTAGTGGTTTGGGGCTAGCGGGGGGAAACCAAGAGACCCAGTACTTC	CASGLGLAGGNQETQYF
TRBV21-1	NA	TRBJ2-3	NA	TGTGCCAGCAGCGCCCGGACAGGCCCCTTAGCGGATACGCAGTATTTT	CASSARTGPLADTQYF
TRBV6-1	once	TRBJ2-5	NA	TGTGCCAGCAGTGAAAGTGGCAGCCAAGAGACCCAGTACTTC	CASSESGSQETQYF
TRBV7-2	NA	TRBJ2-3	TRBD2	TGTGCCAGCAGCCGTCTAGCGGGGATTAGCACAGATACGCAGTATTTT	CASSRLAGISTDTQYF
TRBV10-3	NA	TRBJ2-7	TRBD2	TGTGCCATCAGCACTGCGGGGGAATTGTCCTACGAGCAGTACTTC	CAISTAGELSYEQYF
TRBV6-1	NA	TRBJ1-1	NA	TGTGCCAGCAGGCCGGGCGTGAACACTGAAGCTTTCTTT	CASRPGVNTEAFF
TRBV6-5	NA	TRBJ1-1	NA	TGTGCCAGCAGAAACTCCGGGGTCACTGAAGCTTTCTTT	CASRNSGVTEAFF
TRBV6-5	NA	TRBJ2-4	NA	TGTGCCAGCAGTTACTCGGTCCCGGGGCGGTACATTCAGTACTTC	CASSYSVPGRYIQYF
TRBV7-9	NA	TRBJ2-3	TRBD1	TGTGCCAGCAGCTTAGACGGGACAGTTCAGGATACGCAGTATTTT	CASSLDGTVQDTQYF
TRBV6-1	NA	TRBJ2-7	NA	TGTGCCAGCAGAAGCGGCAACTACGTCGAGCAGTACTTC	CASRSGNYVEQYF
TRBV28	few	TRBJ1-1	TRBD1	TGTGCCAGCAGTCCCGGGACAGGGAACACTGAAGCTTTCTTT	CASSPGTGNTEAFF
TRBV5-6	many	TRBJ1-6	NA	TGTGCCAGCAGCTTGATGAAGGGGAATTCACCCCTCCACTTT	CASSLMKGNSPLHF
TRBV4-3	NA	TRBJ2-5	TRBD2	TGCGCCAGCAGCCAAGAGCCTCCCTCTAGCGGGAGGATTGGAAAGACCCAGTACTTC	CASSQEPPSSGRIGKTQYF
TRBV29-1	few	TRBJ1-2	NA	TGCAGCGTTGTGAAAGGGGTCTTTGATGGCTACACCTTC	CSVVKGVFDGYTF
TRBV28	NA	TRBJ2-5	TRBD1	TGTGCCAGCAGGATACAGGGGCGAGAGACCCAGTACTTC	CASRIQGRETQYF
TRBV11-1	many	TRBJ2-5	NA	TGTGCCAGCAGCTTTTGGGGGCAAGAGACCCAGTACTTC	CASSFWGQETQYF
TRBV28	NA	TRBJ1-4	TRBD1	TGTGCCAGCAGTGGACAGGTGATTCGAACTAATGAAAAACTGTTTTTT	CASSGQVIRTNEKLFF
TRBV7-9	NA	TRBJ1-2	TRBD1	TGTGCCAGCAGCTCCGGGACAGGGGCGCCCCTCTATGGCTACACCTTC	CASSSGTGAPLYGYTF
TRBV19	few	TRBJ2-7	NA	TGTGCCAGTAGTATCCGGGGTACCCCCTCCTACGAGCAGTACTTC	CASSIRGTPSYEQYF
TRBV19	NA	TRBJ1-2	NA	TGTGCCAGTAGCATGGGGCCCCAGTTGGATGGCTACACCTTC	CASSMGPQLDGYTF
TRBV9	NA	TRBJ2-5	NA	TGTGCCAGCAGCGTATCAGGCACAGGGCGGGTGGAGACCCAGTACTTC	CASSVSGTGRVETQYF
TRBV7-8	NA	TRBJ2-2	NA	TGTGCCACGACCCCAGGGGATATCGCCGGGGAGCTGTTTTTT	CATTPGDIAGELFF
TRBV7-9	NA	TRBJ1-4	NA	TGTGCCAGCATCGATTCGGGGGTTTCGGAAAAACTGTTTTTT	CASIDSGVSEKLFF
TRBV5-1	NA	TRBJ1-2	TRBD1	TGCGCCAGCAGCTTGGATTGGACAGGATGGGGTGGCTACACCTTC	CASSLDWTGWGGYTF
TRBV29-1	NA	TRBJ2-1	NA	TGCAGCGCCGGGGGCGGAGGGTTCTTC	CSAGGGGFF
TRBV19	NA	TRBJ1-4	NA	TGTGCCAGTAGTAGGACGGCAGCAACTAATGAAAAACTGTTTTTT	CASSRTAATNEKLFF
TRBV28	NA	TRBJ1-5	TRBD1	TGTGCCAGCAGTTTAAGGCCCGGGACAGGGAAGATAAGGAGCAATCAGCCCCAGCATTTT	CASSLRPGTGKIRSNQPQHF
TRBV18	NA	TRBJ1-1	NA	TGTGCCAGCTCAGAATTACAGGGAGACACTGAAGCTTTCTTT	CASSELQGDTEAFF
TRBV19	NA	TRBJ1-3	NA	TGTGCCAGTAGGGCGTTGAGCAACTCTGGAAACACCATATATTTT	CASRALSNSGNTIYF
TRBV27	NA	TRBJ2-7	TRBD1	TGTGCCAGCAGCCCCAGGGGGCGCGGAACCTACGAGCAGTACTTC	CASSPRGRGTYEQYF
TRBV10-1	NA	TRBJ2-3	TRBD2	TGCGCCAGCAGTGAGGGACTAGGCACAGATACGCAGTATTTT	CASSEGLGTDTQYF